This passage covers 29 T cell receptor beta chains from one sample sequenced in a study of cytomegalovirus exposure and HLA in healthy donors. The PCR was carried out with 60 Vbeta primers and 13 Jbeta primers. Data came from immunoSEQ multiplex PCR; TCRdb stores just in-frame clones and leaves some out. This sample has 100,000 to 150,000 clones, with around two thirds found just once. The sequenced sample consisted of PBMCs. The source of these receptors is a man aged 55 to 70 in good health and CMV-seropositive.

The rearrangement uses TRBV15 and TRBJ1-5; D is unresolved. Looked up from germline, CDR1 is LNHNV and CDR2 is YYDKDF (reference sequence). Trimming pared 8 bases from V and 5 bases from J, leaving 13 bases between. The CDR3 extends over 13 amino acids. The CDR3 spells CATHNRGDQPQHF. Here the CDR3 DNA reads TGTGCCACCCATAACCGGGGAGATCAGCCCCAGCATTTT.

V gene TRBV9 combines with J gene TRBJ1-1; 9 bases agree with TRBD1. V lost 1 base and J lost 4; bases outside the gene matches: 5. The CDR3 sequence is 15 residues long. Germline V gene sequence: CDR1 SGDLS, CDR2 YYNGEE. CDR3 amino acids: CASSVFDRGGTEAFF. The CDR3 region has the DNA TGTGCCAGCAGCGTATTTGACAGGGGGGGCACTGAAGCTTTCTTT.

The J gene is TRBJ1-5, the V gene TRBV15, with TRBD1 as a possible D gene (5 bases). V was cut by 0 bases and J by 2 bases, with 11 bases left in between. The CDR3 covers 16 residues. The germline gives CDR1 LNHNV, CDR2 YYDKDF (reference sequence). The CDR3 nucleotides read TGTGCCACCAGCAGAGATCCGGGGGTGGGCAATCAGCCCCAGCATTTT. Translated, it gives CATSRDPGVGNQPQHF.

The chain is built from TRBV2 and TRBJ2-3; D is perhaps TRBD2 (5 bases). The length of the CDR3 is 14 residues. V was shortened by 2 bases and J by 1 base, with 7 bases between the two germline ends. The germline gives CDR1 SNHLY, CDR2 FYNNEI. The CDR3, as DNA: TGTGCCAGCAGTGAAACTAGGGGCACAGATACGCAGTATTTT. This sequence encodes CASSETRGTDTQYF.

The V and J genes are TRBV6-1 and TRBJ2-3; D is ambiguous. This CDR3 spans 13 amino acids. The ends were cut back, 2 bases at V and 1 base at J, with 4 bases in the middle. Germline values: CDR1 MNHNS, CDR2 SASEGT. This chain's CDR3 is CASSESRTDTQYF. The CDR3 DNA reads as TGTGCCAGCAGTGAATCTCGCACAGATACGCAGTATTTT.

Written as DNA, the CDR3 is TGTGCCAGCAGCAGAGGGACAGGGGGATCCGTCGGGGAGCTGTTTTTT. The encoded protein is CASSRGTGGSVGELFF. The rearrangement links TRBV9 to TRBJ2-2, with 11 bases aligning to TRBD1. The germline CDR1 and CDR2 sequences are SGDLS and YYNGEE. V shed 4 bases, J shed 7 bases, and the junction held 9 bases outside the gene matches. This CDR3 spans 16 amino acids.

This rearrangement joins TRBV7-9 to TRBJ1-4; D is undetermined. The CDR3 runs to 13 residues. Germline CDR1 reads SEHNR; CDR2 reads FQNEAQ (reference sequence). Trimming removed 1 base at V and 4 bases at J, with 4 bases between. The CDR3 protein is CASSLGSNEKLFF. For the CDR3, the DNA is TGTGCCAGCAGCTTAGGCAGTAATGAAAAACTGTTTTTT.

This chain links TRBV7-9 with TRBJ1-1; TRBD1 might be the D (6 bases). V lost 2 bases and J 0 bases, leaving 13 bases between the germline ends. The germline V gene has CDR1 SEHNR and CDR2 FQNEAQ (reference sequence). This CDR3 has 16 residues. DNA for the CDR3: TGTGCCAGCAGCTTATTACAGGGCGGTATGAACACTGAAGCTTTCTTT. As protein: CASSLLQGGMNTEAFF.

This clone was counted only a few times. The CDR3 sequence: CASSLSGYSYEQYF. For the CDR3, the DNA is TGTGCCAGCAGCTTATCGGGGTACTCCTACGAGCAGTACTTC. The V and J genes are TRBV7-9 and TRBJ2-7; D perhaps matches TRBD2 (5 bases). This CDR3 has 14 residues. The germline CDR1 and CDR2 sequences are SEHNR and FQNEAQ (reference sequence). Between the trimmed V and J ends, which lost 2 bases and 0 bases, there was a span of 8 bases. The entire variable domain, with the rest obtained from reference TRBV7-9 and TRBJ2-7, is as follows: DTGVSQNPRHKITKRGQNVTFRCDPISEHNRLYWYRQTLGQGPEFLTYFQNEAQLEKSRLLSDRFSAERPKGSFSTLEIQRTEQGDSAMYLCASSLSGYSYEQYFGPGTRLTVT.

This sequence joins TRBV11-2 and TRBJ1-2; TRBD1 matches at 9 bases. Trimming cost V 4 bases and J 8 bases; bases outside gene matches: 11. Germline V gene lookup returns CDR1 SGHAT and CDR2 FQNNGV. The CDR3 is made up of 15 amino acids. CDR3 sequence reads: CASSSPKDRGYGYTF. The CDR3 region has the DNA TGTGCCAGCAGCTCGCCGAAGGACAGGGGTTACGGCTACACCTTC.

This clone was detected a few times. This chain links TRBV29-1 with TRBJ2-1, with 7 bases aligning to TRBD1. The CDR3 sequence is 15 residues long. J gave up 6 bases and V 3 bases, and 11 bases lay outside the gene matches. From germline, CDR1 is SQVTM and CDR2 ANQGSEA. The CDR3 bases are TGCAGCGTTGAGGCCCGGACAGGAGGCCCCAATGAGCAGTTCTTC. Encoded protein: CSVEARTGGPNEQFF.

The V call is TRBV29-1, the J call TRBJ1-2; D gene unclear. Germline loops: CDR1 SQVTM, CDR2 ANQGSEA. The CDR3 covers 14 residues. The ends were cut back, 2 bases at V and 7 bases at J, with 17 bases in the middle. DNA for the CDR3: TGCAGCGTTGAACAAGGCCAGAGGCTTAGTGGCTACACCTTC. Translation: CSVEQGQRLSGYTF.

This rearrangement joins TRBV29-1 to TRBJ1-1; TRBD1 matches 7 bases. With 7 bases clipped from V and 1 base from J, the junction kept 9 bases outside the gene matches. From germline, CDR1 is SQVTM and CDR2 ANQGSEA. CDR3 length equals 14 residues. CDR3 residues: CSAQRQGGNTEAFF. Here the CDR3 DNA reads TGCAGCGCCCAAAGACAGGGAGGGAACACTGAAGCTTTCTTT.

The chain carries TRBV6-5 and TRBJ2-2, with 8 bases aligning to TRBD1. CDR1 MNHEY and CDR2 SVGAGI come from the germline V gene. The CDR3 has 15 residues. V shed 5 bases, J shed 7 bases, and the junction held 9 bases outside the gene matches. The CDR3 DNA is TGTGCCAGCAGTAAACGACAGGGGCAGGGCGGGGAGCTGTTTTTT. It is translated as CASSKRQGQGGELFF.

V usage is TRBV7-2 and J usage is TRBJ2-1; 9 positions match TRBD2. The V and J ends lost 3 bases and 2 bases, in that order; junction bases with no gene match: 2. The CDR3 sequence is 15 residues long. Looked up from germline, CDR1 is SGHTA and CDR2 is FQGNSA. CDR3 nucleotides: TGTGCCAGCAGCTTCATAGCGGGGGCCTACAATGAGCAGTTCTTC. Its translation: CASSFIAGAYNEQFF.

The chain carries TRBV19 and TRBJ2-5, with D possibly matching TRBD1 (5 bases). CDR1 and CDR2 from the germline V gene are LNHDA and SQIVND (reference sequence). This CDR3 region has 14 residues. Trimming removed 2 bases at V and 4 bases at J, with 11 bases between. Written as DNA, the CDR3 is TGTGCCAGTAGTATAAGGGCAGGGTCAGAGACCCAGTACTTC. As protein: CASSIRAGSETQYF.

V gene TRBV29-1 combines with J gene TRBJ2-3; D is undetermined. The germline CDR1 and CDR2 sequences are SQVTM and ANQGSEA. The V end was cut by 3 bases, the J end by 2 bases, with 6 bases between. The length of the CDR3 is 12 residues. CDR3 nucleotides: TGCAGCGTTGATCGGTCCACAGATACGCAGTATTTT. It specifies CSVDRSTDTQYF.

The chain carries TRBV4-2 and TRBJ1-2; D is possibly TRBD1 (6 bases). Trimming pared 0 bases from V and 7 bases from J, leaving 18 bases between. Looked up from germline, CDR1 is LGHNA and CDR2 is YNFKEQ. This CDR3 has 16 amino acids. For the CDR3, the DNA is TGTGCCAGCAGCCAAGACCCCGCAGGGGACGTTAGTGGCTACACCTTC. Residues: CASSQDPAGDVSGYTF.

V and J are TRBV28 and TRBJ2-7, with D possibly matching TRBD2 (6 bases). CDR1 is MDHEN, CDR2 SYDVKM, per germline. The CDR3 totals 15 residues. V was shortened by 5 bases and J by 7 bases, with 21 bases between the two germline ends. DNA for the CDR3: TGTGCCAGCAGTGCCGTCGGTGCGGGGACGTGGGAGCAGTACTTC. Translated, it gives CASSAVGAGTWEQYF.

This clone appeared a few times. The rearrangement uses TRBV15 and TRBJ2-1, with TRBD2 identical over 8 bases. Germline CDR1 is LNHNV and CDR2 is YYDKDF (reference sequence). Trimming at V came to 2 bases and at J to 8 bases, leaving 11 bases not matched to a gene. CDR3 length: 16 residues. The CDR3 DNA sequence: TGTGCCACCAGCAGACCTCGGGGCGGGGGGTTCCATGAGCAGTTCTTC. It translates to CATSRPRGGGFHEQFF.

This clone was seen a single time. The V call is TRBV29-1, the J call TRBJ1-1; D remains ambiguous. The CDR3 has 13 residues. Germline lookup yields CDR1 SQVTM and CDR2 ANQGSEA. The V gene lost 4 bases and the J gene lost 1 base, with 10 bases spanning the gap. CDR3: CSVGKEWNTEAFF. The CDR3 DNA is TGCAGCGTTGGGAAGGAGTGGAACACTGAAGCTTTCTTT.

The genes are TRBV10-1 and TRBJ1-4; possibly TRBD1 for D (6 bases). CDR3 length: 13 amino acids. Germline CDR1 WNHNN, CDR2 SYGVQD (reference sequence). The ends were cut back, 9 bases at V and 4 bases at J, with 12 bases in the middle. CDR3 coding DNA: TGCGCCAGTAACGGACAGCTTAATGAAAAACTGTTTTTT. Residues: CASNGQLNEKLFF.

This clone was counted at least ten times. The chain employs TRBV5-5 and TRBJ2-7; 7 bases are shared with TRBD1. The V gene end was trimmed by 5 bases and the J gene end by 6 bases; junction bases not matched to a gene: 14. The germline gives CDR1 SGHKS, CDR2 YYEKEE (reference sequence). The CDR3 extends over 15 amino acids. CDR3 protein: CASSLTTGYLGEQYF. The CDR3 DNA follows: TGTGCCAGCAGTCTCACGACAGGGTATTTGGGCGAGCAGTACTTC.

Written as DNA, the CDR3 is TGCGCCAGCAGCTTGGCCGGAGGTCCCGGACAGTTTGGGTCCTACGAGCAGTACTTC. Translation: CASSLAGGPGQFGSYEQYF. The chain employs TRBV5-1 and TRBJ2-7, with TRBD1 as a possible D gene (6 bases). The germline V and J ends were trimmed by 0 bases and 1 base, with 23 bases remaining between them. The CDR3 consists of 19 residues. Looked up from germline, CDR1 is SGHRS and CDR2 is YFSETQ.

The CDR3 is CASSPATGREETQYF. CDR3 nucleotide sequence: TGTGCCAGCTCACCAGCTACAGGGCGGGAAGAGACCCAGTACTTC. The chain links TRBV18 to TRBJ2-5, with D perhaps matching TRBD1 (6 bases). This CDR3 contains 15 residues. Per germline, CDR1 KGHSH and CDR2 LQKENI. The V end was cut by 2 bases, the J end by 3 bases, with 13 bases between.

This clone was detected only a few times. The V and J genes are TRBV30 and TRBJ1-2, with TRBD1 identical over 12 bases. Germline CDR1 GTSNPN, CDR2 SVGIG (reference sequence). The CDR3 runs 11 residues. Trimming removed 4 bases from V and 13 bases from J; junction bases left unmatched: 4. The CDR3, as DNA: TGTGCCTGGACGGGACAGGGGGCTCTCACCTTC. This encodes CAWTGQGALTF.

The chain couples TRBV30 to TRBJ1-6, with a tentative D call TRBD1 (5 bases). The CDR3 sequence is 14 residues long. Germline lookup yields CDR1 GTSNPN and CDR2 SVGIG (reference sequence). This CDR3 reads CADLPWGPNSPLHF. The DNA of the CDR3 is TGTGCAGATTTGCCTTGGGGCCCGAATTCACCCCTCCACTTT.

V is TRBV28 and J is TRBJ2-1; TRBD1 matches 9 bases. The V gene's germline CDR1 is MDHEN and CDR2 SYDVKM. With 3 bases clipped from V and 7 bases from J, the junction kept 7 bases outside the gene matches. This CDR3 has 15 amino acids. CDR3 sequence reads: CASSFPQGASNEQFF. The CDR3 DNA reads as TGTGCCAGCAGTTTTCCACAGGGGGCGAGTAATGAGCAGTTCTTC. The full variable domain, with the rest looked up from reference TRBV28 and TRBJ2-1, is DVKVTQSSRYLVKRTGEKVFLECVQDMDHENMFWYRQDPGLGLRLIYFSYDVKMKEKGDIPEGYSVSREKKERFSLILESASTNQTSMYLCASSFPQGASNEQFFGPGTRLTVL.

Only one count was recorded for this clone. The chain has TRBV5-1 and TRBJ2-5, with no clear D. V shed 7 bases and J shed 0 bases, with 4 bases lying between them. The CDR3 length is 11 residues. CDR1 and CDR2 (germline): SGHRS, YFSETQ. The CDR3: CASGDQETQYF. In DNA, the CDR3 is TGCGCCAGCGGAGACCAAGAGACCCAGTACTTC.